This T cell receptor (beta chain) was observed in a study of blood T cell repertoires in COVID-19. For the study at large: Samples taken during acute and convalescent COVID-19 were collected in the United States, Italy and Spain.

Recovered status in Cohort 3 required two negative PCRs, clearance, or symptom resolution. Trimming left V 5 bases short and J 2 bases short, with 15 bases between. In germline, CDR1 is SGHTA, CDR2 FQGNSA. This CDR3 comprises 15 residues. Per the authors' pipeline: For nucleated cells, counts were estimated from reference gene primer amplification. Sequencing used immunoSEQ multiplex PCR; TCRdb keeps in-frame clones, though not all of them. V and J calls and clone size are given by that table; D and trimming were obtained from the DNA. The sample yields more than 200,000 clones, around 89% seen once. The sequenced sample consisted of PBMCs or T cells enriched from blood (not recorded which). This rearrangement joins TRBV7-2 to TRBJ2-5; D possibly corresponds to TRBD2 (6 bases). This TCR derives from a woman between 25 and 40 years old who had recovered from COVID-19. CDR3 coding DNA: TGTGCCAGCAGCCGGGGCCGGGGGAGACAAGAGACCCAGTACTTC. Amino acids: CASSRGRGRQETQYF.